Listed below are T cell receptor beta chains from one sample, sequenced in a study of T cell responses to AZD1222 COVID-19 vaccine. The method was immunoSEQ multiplex PCR; TCRdb's version includes in-frame clones alone and lacks a portion of them. This table has about 180,000 clones, roughly nine tenths appearing once. Sequenced material: peripheral blood, taken on day 0 of AZD1222 vaccination. The receptors originated from an adult in good health. Each CDR3 is given with its conserved first and last residue. The D gene is left open where the match is weak. Part of the rows lack a size; the others show once, few, many or a class for expanded clones.

>TRBJ1-1|TRBV5-4|NA|NA
TGTGCCGGAGGGGGGTTCGGCACTGAAGCTTTCTTT
CAGGGFGTEAFF
>TRBJ2-2|TRBV3-1/TRBV3-2|NA|NA
TGTGCCAGCAGCCAACCAGGGTTGGGCACCGGGGAGCTGTTTTTT
CASSQPGLGTGELFF
>TRBJ1-2|TRBV29-1|NA|NA
TGCAGCGTTGAAAGGAGGGACATCTTGATCGGTGGCTACACCTTC
CSVERRDILIGGYTF
>TRBJ1-2|TRBV18|NA|NA
TGTGCCAGCTCACCAGGCGAATACGGCTACACCTTC
CASSPGEYGYTF
>TRBJ1-5|TRBV6-5|NA|NA
TGTGCCAGCAGGCCCGGTGGCAATCAGCCCCAGCATTTT
CASRPGGNQPQHF
>TRBJ2-5|TRBV4-1|NA|NA
TGCGCCAGCAGCCATTGGGATTGGGGAAGAGGAGAGACCCAGTACTTC
CASSHWDWGRGETQYF
>TRBJ1-2|TRBV2|NA|NA
TGTGCCAGCAGAGAGACAGGCCAAGTCTATGGCTACACCTTC
CASRETGQVYGYTF
>TRBJ2-5|TRBV2|NA|NA
TGTGCCAGCAGTGCCGGCGTAAAAGAGACCCAGTACTTC
CASSAGVKETQYF
>TRBJ2-3|TRBV21-1|NA|NA
TGTGCCAGCAGCAAGGGGACAGGGGGCACAGATACGCAGTATTTT
CASSKGTGGTDTQYF
>TRBJ2-1|TRBV27|TRBD1|NA
TGTGCCAGCCGAAGAGACAGGGAAGGCTACAATGAGCAGTTCTTC
CASRRDREGYNEQFF
>TRBJ2-7|TRBV19|NA|NA
TGTGCCAGTAGTGTAAAGGTCGTAACCTACGAGCAGTACTTC
CASSVKVVTYEQYF
>TRBJ1-2|TRBV18|NA|NA
TGTGCCAGCTCGTACGCGGGGGGCTACACCTTC
CASSYAGGYTF
>TRBJ1-5|TRBV6-5|TRBD1|NA
TGTGCCAGCAAGGGGGCTTTCAATCAGCCCCAGCATTTT
CASKGAFNQPQHF
>TRBJ1-1|TRBV30|NA|NA
TGTGCCTGGAGTGTACTCGTGAACACTGAAGCTTTCTTT
CAWSVLVNTEAFF
>TRBJ2-4|TRBV2|NA|NA
TGTGCCAGCTTAGTAGCCAAAAACATTCAGTACTTC
CASLVAKNIQYF
>TRBJ1-3|TRBV4-2|NA|NA
TGTGCCAGCAGCCAAGCAGACTCTGGAAACACCATATATTTT
CASSQADSGNTIYF
>TRBJ2-1|TRBV24-1|TRBD1|NA
TGTGCCACCAGTGATTCCGGGACAGGGGGCCACAATGAGCAGTTCTTC
CATSDSGTGGHNEQFF
>TRBJ2-5|TRBV7-6|NA|NA
TGTGCCAGCAGCCCTGGGGCGGGGAGGGAGACCCAGTACTTC
CASSPGAGRETQYF
>TRBJ2-1|TRBV14|NA|NA
TGTGCCAGCAGCCAAGAAACCCATTCCCGGTTCGGAATCGAGTTCTTC
CASSQETHSRFGIEFF
>TRBJ2-3|TRBV9|NA|NA
TGTGCCAGCAGCGTAGTCCTTGGGGGGAGCACAGATACGCAGTATTTT
CASSVVLGGSTDTQYF
>TRBJ2-7|TRBV13|NA|NA
TGTGCCAGCAGCTCTAGGATGACAGCGAGGGGCTACGAGCAGTACTTC
CASSSRMTARGYEQYF
>TRBJ2-5|TRBV2|TRBD2|few
TGTGCCAGCAGTAAGGGACTAGCGAGTCAAGAGACCCAGTACTTC
CASSKGLASQETQYF
>TRBJ1-6|TRBV5-1|NA|NA
TGCGCCAGCCGAATATTAACAGGGACCCTAAGTTCACCCCTCCACTTT
CASRILTGTLSSPLHF
>TRBJ2-6|TRBV5-1|NA|NA
TGCGCCAGCAGCTTGGCCGGGTCGGGGGCCAACGTCCTGACTTTC
CASSLAGSGANVLTF
>TRBJ2-5|TRBV2|NA|NA
TGTGCCAGCAGCCAAGAGACCCAGTACTTC
CASSQETQYF
>TRBJ1-4|TRBV7-2|NA|NA
TGTGCCAGCAGCCAAGGCGGGGGAGGTGAAAAACTGTTTTTT
CASSQGGGGEKLFF
>TRBJ1-6|TRBV9|TRBD1|NA
TGTGCCAGCGCACAGGGGGCGGAGGGGAATTCACCCCTCCACTTT
CASAQGAEGNSPLHF
>TRBJ2-7|TRBV9|TRBD2|NA
TGTGCCAGCAGCGTAAGTAGCGGGGATAGCTCCTACGAGCAGTACTTC
CASSVSSGDSSYEQYF
>TRBJ1-6|TRBV19|NA|NA
TGTGCCAGCCTCCAGGGGCAGTTTTCACCCCTCCACTTT
CASLQGQFSPLHF
>TRBJ2-2|TRBV9|NA|NA
TGTGCCAGCAGCCCGGGCACCCAATACATGAACACCGGGGAGCTGTTTTTT
CASSPGTQYMNTGELFF
>TRBJ1-5|TRBV24-1|TRBD1|NA
TGTGCCACCAGTGATCTCGACAGGGCGGATCAGCCCCAGCATTTT
CATSDLDRADQPQHF
>TRBJ1-4|TRBV19|NA|once
TGTGCCAGTAGTTTGGGCATTACAGGGAAGAAAGAAAAACTGTTTTTT
CASSLGITGKKEKLFF
>TRBJ1-6|TRBV13|TRBD1|few
TGTGCCAGCAGCATACAGGGGACGAGCTCACCCCTCCACTTT
CASSIQGTSSPLHF